One TCR beta chain is described in this entry. Its antigen is not known. Germline V gene sequence: CDR1 SGDLS, CDR2 YYNGEE. Trimming cost V 0 bases and J 6 bases; bases outside gene matches: 8. The CDR3 is 16 residues long. Likely unrecorded immune exposures existed in these nominally healthy donors. The PCR employed 60 Vbeta primers together with 13 Jbeta primers. This table comes from immunoSEQ multiplex PCR, and its TCRdb copy is limited to in-frame clones, with some not included. Here the sample spans roughly 100,000 clones, about four fifths being singletons. The source of the sample is a study of cytomegalovirus exposure and HLA in healthy donors. Background on the study: Out of 398 genotyped donors, approximately 84% belonged to the Caucasian-associated ancestry cluster. Notes on the study in general: A few chains tied to CMV proved CMV antigen-specific in vitro. Analyses of presence/absence relied on an assumption of roughly uniform sequencing depth across donors.

The sequencing sample was made of PBMCs. This clonotype was obtained from a woman in her 50s in good health and CMV-seropositive. V usage is TRBV9 and J usage is TRBJ1-4, with 7 bases that match TRBD1. In DNA form, the CDR3 reads TGTGCCAGCAGCGTAGCCGAGGGGGCGAGGGATGAAAAACTGTTTTTT. Translating it yields CASSVAEGARDEKLFF.